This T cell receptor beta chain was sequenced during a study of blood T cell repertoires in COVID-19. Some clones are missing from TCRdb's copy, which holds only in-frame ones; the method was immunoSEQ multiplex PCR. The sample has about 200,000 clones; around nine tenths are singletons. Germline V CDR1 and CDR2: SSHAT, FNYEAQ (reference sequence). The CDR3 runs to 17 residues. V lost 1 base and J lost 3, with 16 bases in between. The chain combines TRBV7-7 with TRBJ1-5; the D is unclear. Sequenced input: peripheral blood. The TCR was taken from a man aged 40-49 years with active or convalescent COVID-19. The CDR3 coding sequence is TGTGCCAGCAGCTTAGAGGAGGACTGCTCGAACAATCAGCCCCAGCATTTT. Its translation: CASSLEEDCSNNQPQHF.